The 29 T cell receptor beta chains presented below share a single source sample, sequenced in a study of OX40 agonist ivuxolimab in advanced cancers. Sequencing was performed with immunoSEQ multiplex PCR; in TCRdb, only in-frame clones are kept and a portion is missing. There are over 45,000 clones in the sample; 83% occur only once, and 3.1% lies in the top ten. The material sequenced was CD4+ or CD8+ T cells sorted from blood, taken in a trial of the OX40 agonist ivuxolimab. The origin of the receptors is an adult with an advanced solid tumor such as melanoma, head and neck, liver or kidney cancer.

This clone was seen only once. V gene TRBV6-5 combines with J gene TRBJ2-7, with a tentative D call TRBD2 (7 bases). CDR3 size: 15 residues. V was shortened by 8 bases and J by 1 base, with 18 bases between the two germline ends. CDR1 is MNHEY and CDR2 is SVGAGI in the germline V gene. CDR3 bases: TGTGCCAGCCGGCTAAGGGGGGGCAATTCCTACGAGCAGTACTTC. It codes for CASRLRGGNSYEQYF.

This chain connects TRBV2 to TRBJ1-6; no clear D gene. The germline V gene encodes CDR1 SNHLY and CDR2 FYNNEI. The CDR3 length is 14 residues. The V end lost 7 bases, the J end lost 4 bases, and 11 bases lay between the germline ends. The CDR3 sequence is CASKSDGYNSPLHF. DNA of the CDR3: TGTGCCAGCAAATCTGACGGTTATAATTCACCCCTCCACTTT.

The chain combines TRBV27 with TRBJ1-1; D perhaps matches TRBD1 (5 bases). Trimming cost V 7 bases and J 1 base, with 22 bases left between them. This CDR3 region has 17 residues. Germline CDR1 is MNHEY and CDR2 is SMNVEV (reference sequence). CDR3: CASTHSGLQGRNTEAFF. The CDR3 DNA is TGTGCCAGCACTCACTCGGGACTTCAAGGGCGGAACACTGAAGCTTTCTTT.

V is TRBV5-4 and J is TRBJ1-6; 7 bases align to TRBD1. Germline values: CDR1 SGHNT, CDR2 YYREEE (reference sequence). The CDR3 length is 15 residues. V was pared by 2 bases and J by 7 bases, with 6 bases of the junction left unmatched. The CDR3 sequence: CASSLDRAQNSPLHF. CDR3 DNA: TGTGCCAGCAGCTTAGACAGGGCCCAGAATTCACCCCTCCACTTT.

This clone was picked up one time. CDR3 nucleotides: TGTGCCAGCAGTAGGGCGGGGAACACTGAAGCTTTCTTT. It codes for CASSRAGNTEAFF. The J gene is TRBJ1-1, the V gene TRBV6-5; no clear D. The CDR3 has 13 amino acids. Trimming took 5 bases from V and 1 from J, leaving 8 bases between them. Germline V gene lookup returns CDR1 MNHEY and CDR2 SVGAGI.

This clone is a singleton in its sample. J is TRBJ2-2 and V is TRBV19, with 8 bases that match TRBD1. The length of the CDR3 is 16 residues. CDR1 LNHDA and CDR2 SQIVND come from the germline V gene (reference sequence). The junction had 8 bases not matched to a gene; V was cut back by 4 bases and J by 4 bases. The CDR3 nucleotides are TGTGCCAGTAGTAAGACGGACAGGGTTTTCACCGGGGAGCTGTTTTTT. This gives the protein CASSKTDRVFTGELFF.

The chain employs TRBV6-5 and TRBJ2-2; D is perhaps TRBD1 or TRBD2 (5 bases each). V lost 1 base and J lost 5, with 5 bases in between. The CDR3 sequence is 13 residues long. Per germline, CDR1 MNHEY and CDR2 SVGAGI. In DNA, the CDR3 is TGTGCCAGCAGTTACTGGGGGACCGGGGAGCTGTTTTTT. Amino acid sequence: CASSYWGTGELFF.

This chain links TRBV6-5 with TRBJ2-1; the match to TRBD1 covers 8 bases. This CDR3 is 13 amino acids long. CDR1 MNHEY and CDR2 SVGAGI come from the germline V gene. J was trimmed by 7 bases and V by 7 bases; bases with no gene match: 6. Here the CDR3 DNA reads TGTGCCAGCACCACGGGACAGGCAAATGAGCAGTTCTTC. Translation: CASTTGQANEQFF.

This clone was recorded a few times. V usage is TRBV30 and J usage is TRBJ1-1; D not certain. V lost 1 base and J lost 7, with 7 bases in between. Per germline, CDR1 GTSNPN and CDR2 SVGIG (reference sequence). CDR3 size: 11 residues. This chain's CDR3 is CAWSGRSEAFF. DNA for the CDR3: TGTGCCTGGAGTGGACGGAGTGAAGCTTTCTTT.

This chain joins TRBV11-2 and TRBJ1-1; D may be TRBD1 (5 bases). The V end lost 1 base, the J end lost 0 bases, and 9 bases lay between the germline ends. Germline CDR1 is SGHAT and CDR2 is FQNNGV. CDR3 size: 15 residues. The CDR3 sequence: CASSLVGRVNTEAFF. Here the CDR3 DNA reads TGTGCCAGCAGCTTAGTCGGCAGGGTGAACACTGAAGCTTTCTTT. The complete variable domain, with remaining parts taken from reference TRBV11-2 and TRBJ1-1, reads EAGVAQSPRYKIIEKRQSVAFWCNPISGHATLYWYQQILGQGPKLLIQFQNNGVVDDSQLPKDRFSAERLKGVDSTLKIQPAKLEDSAVYLCASSLVGRVNTEAFFGQGTRLTVV.

The chain joins TRBV5-1 to TRBJ2-3; no clear D. V was cut by 4 bases and J by 2 bases, with 11 bases left in between. The CDR3 has 14 residues. The germline CDR1 and CDR2 sequences are SGHRS and YFSETQ. In DNA form, the CDR3 reads TGCGCCAGCAGCCTGGGTCCCTCCACAGATACGCAGTATTTT. Translated, it gives CASSLGPSTDTQYF.

The gene calls are TRBV6-5 and TRBJ2-7, with D unresolved. The CDR3 is 12 amino acids. Deletions cut 5 bases from V and 4 bases from J, with 9 bases between. The germline gives CDR1 MNHEY, CDR2 SVGAGI. CDR3 in DNA: TGTGCCAGCAGTGTGGCAGAATACGAGCAGTACTTC. Its translation is CASSVAEYEQYF.

The chain has TRBV2 and TRBJ1-4; 7 nucleotides line up with TRBD1. Germline V CDR1 and CDR2: SNHLY, FYNNEI. The V segment lost 4 bases and the J segment 7 bases; nucleotides outside the gene matches: 6. The CDR3 has 14 amino acids. CDR3 in DNA: TGTGCCAGCAGTGGGCGGCGGGACAGTGAAAAACTGTTTTTT. Amino acid sequence: CASSGRRDSEKLFF.

This clone appeared a single time. The chain couples TRBV11-1 to TRBJ2-5; 7 positions match TRBD1. The germline V gene has CDR1 SGHAT and CDR2 FQDESV (reference sequence). The CDR3 runs to 14 residues. V shed 5 bases and J 5 bases; nucleotides not matched to a gene: 8. CDR3 in amino acids: CASSLQGLRETQYF. The CDR3 region has the DNA TGTGCCAGCAGCCTACAGGGGTTGAGGGAGACCCAGTACTTC.

V is TRBV5-4 and J is TRBJ2-7, with 7 positions matching TRBD2. From germline, CDR1 is SGHNT and CDR2 YYREEE (reference sequence). J was trimmed by 0 bases and V by 4 bases; bases with no gene match: 7. The CDR3 covers 15 residues. For the CDR3, the DNA is TGTGCCAGCAGCCCGAGAGCGGGGAGCTCCTACGAGCAGTACTTC. This encodes CASSPRAGSSYEQYF.

On this clone itself: One end of the junction fails to match germline, which may point to a read error. Other nucleotide sequences from this sample produce the same CDR3. The gene calls are TRBV5-1 and TRBJ1-1, with D hard to call. The CDR3 totals 13 residues. CDR1 SGHRS and CDR2 YFSETQ come from the germline V gene. The CDR3 coding sequence is TGCGCCAGCAGCAGGTCAGATAACACTGAAGCTTTCTTC. Translated, it gives CASSRSDNTEAFF. Combining the CDR3 with reference TRBV5-1 and TRBJ1-1 gives the whole variable domain KAGVTQTPRYLIKTRGQQVTLSCSPISGHRSVSWYQQTPGQGLQFLFEYFSETQRNKGNFPGRFSGRQFSNSRSEMNVSTLELGDSALYLCASSRSDNTEAFFGQGTRLTVV.

This sequence joins TRBV5-6 and TRBJ2-2; D gene uncertain. The CDR3 sequence is 15 residues long. The germline V and J ends were trimmed by 3 bases and 0 bases, with 9 bases remaining between them. Germline lookup yields CDR1 SGHDT and CDR2 YYEEEE. This chain's CDR3 is CASSWGTANTGELFF. CDR3 nucleotides: TGTGCCAGCAGCTGGGGTACGGCGAACACCGGGGAGCTGTTTTTT.

The chain joins TRBV4-2 to TRBJ2-1; 15 bases align to TRBD2. Germline trimming cut 0 bases from V and 7 bases from J; bases unmatched to any gene: 4. The CDR3 sequence is 17 residues long. The germline V gene encodes CDR1 LGHNA and CDR2 YNFKEQ. The CDR3 sequence: CASSQEGGLAGGNEQFF. The CDR3 DNA reads TGTGCCAGCAGCCAAGAGGGGGGACTAGCGGGAGGAAATGAGCAGTTCTTC.

This clone showed up just once. CDR3 loop: CASIGERQGKIRTGELFF. The CDR3 nucleotides read TGTGCCAGTATTGGGGAAAGACAGGGGAAAATCCGAACCGGGGAGCTGTTTTTT. The J gene is TRBJ2-2, the V gene TRBV19; 8 positions agree with TRBD1. The V and J ends lost 7 bases and 5 bases, in that order; junction bases with no gene match: 18. The V gene's germline CDR1 is LNHDA and CDR2 SQIVND (reference sequence). The CDR3 is made up of 18 amino acids.

The rearrangement uses TRBV30 and TRBJ1-2; D ambiguous. V lost 0 bases, J lost 7 bases, and 12 bases lay in between. The CDR3 totals 13 residues. Germline CDR1 GTSNPN, CDR2 SVGIG (reference sequence). CDR3 loop: CAWSVSGEGGYTF. As DNA, the CDR3 is TGTGCCTGGAGTGTATCCGGGGAGGGTGGCTACACCTTC.

This chain uses TRBV6-6 with TRBJ1-3; 12 bases line up with TRBD1. CDR3 length: 16 amino acids. J was trimmed by 8 bases and V by 5 bases; bases with no gene match: 10. Germline V gene sequence: CDR1 MNHNY, CDR2 SVGAGI (reference sequence). CDR3 coding DNA: TGTGCCAGCAGTGACTACCGGGACAGGGGGCCAGACACCATATATTTT. Translated, it gives CASSDYRDRGPDTIYF.

V is TRBV9 and J is TRBJ1-5; D is unclear. Germline lookup yields CDR1 SGDLS and CDR2 YYNGEE. Trimming shortened V by 3 bases and J by 5 bases, and 9 bases separated the two germline ends. This CDR3 contains 13 residues. CDR3 sequence reads: CASSEESDQPQHF. The DNA for the CDR3 is TGTGCCAGCAGCGAGGAGTCGGATCAGCCCCAGCATTTT.

The chain combines TRBV29-1 with TRBJ2-3, with 15 bases identical to TRBD2. V shed 6 bases and J 6 bases; nucleotides not matched to a gene: 4. This CDR3 has 14 residues. CDR1 SQVTM and CDR2 ANQGSEA come from the germline V gene. The CDR3 region has the DNA TGCAGCGTGAGTGGGACTAGCGGGAGGGATACGCAGTATTTT. Protein: CSVSGTSGRDTQYF.

V is TRBV19 and J is TRBJ1-2; 8 bases align to TRBD1. This CDR3 has 15 amino acids. Germline V gene lookup returns CDR1 LNHDA and CDR2 SQIVND (reference sequence). V shed 3 bases and J 3 bases; nucleotides not matched to a gene: 6. CDR3 protein: CASSMGQEIYYGYTF. CDR3 DNA: TGTGCCAGTAGTATGGGACAGGAGATTTACTATGGCTACACCTTC. The variable domain in full, with the rest retrieved from reference TRBV19 and TRBJ1-2, is DGGITQSPKYLFRKEGQNVTLSCEQNLNHDAMYWYRQDPGQGLRLIYYSQIVNDFQKGDIAEGYSVSREKKESFPLTVTSAQKNPTAFYLCASSMGQEIYYGYTFGSGTRLTVV.

CDR3 protein: CASSGHRVPYEQYF. The CDR3 DNA reads as TGTGCCAGCAGTGGTCACAGGGTCCCCTACGAGCAGTACTTC. V is TRBV2 and J is TRBJ2-7, with a possible D match to TRBD1 (6 bases). The CDR3 contains 14 residues. Germline loops: CDR1 SNHLY, CDR2 FYNNEI. V lost 4 bases and J 2 bases, leaving 12 bases between the germline ends.

This clone was seen just once. This sequence joins TRBV6-1 and TRBJ1-2, with D tentatively TRBD1 (6 bases). The V gene's germline CDR1 is MNHNS and CDR2 SASEGT. Trimming left V 7 bases short and J 5 bases short, with 11 bases between. This CDR3 is 12 amino acids long. The DNA of the CDR3 is TGTGCCAGCAACCAAGGACAGTATGGCTACACCTTC. This encodes CASNQGQYGYTF.

This chain's CDR3 is CATSSQRQSSSYEQYF. In DNA form, the CDR3 reads TGTGCCACCAGCAGCCAAAGACAGTCGAGCTCCTACGAGCAGTACTTC. The V gene is TRBV15, the J gene TRBJ2-7, with a weak D call TRBD1 (5 bases). The CDR3 covers 16 residues. Germline V CDR1 and CDR2: LNHNV, YYDKDF (reference sequence). Deletions cut 3 bases from V and 0 bases from J, with 15 bases between.

The chain joins TRBV2 to TRBJ2-7; D remains unclear. The germline V gene encodes CDR1 SNHLY and CDR2 FYNNEI. V lost 4 bases, J lost 2 bases, and 12 bases lay in between. This CDR3 is built from 14 residues. The CDR3 DNA reads as TGTGCCAGCAGTGTTAGGTCCGGAACCTACGAGCAGTACTTC. The encoded protein is CASSVRSGTYEQYF.

The V and J genes are TRBV20-1 and TRBJ2-7; no clear D gene. The germline V and J ends were trimmed by 2 bases and 10 bases, with 12 bases remaining between them. Germline V gene lookup returns CDR1 DFQATT and CDR2 SNEGSKA (reference sequence). The CDR3 is 11 amino acids. The CDR3 DNA reads as TGCAGTGCTAGAAAGTCGGCGTATCAGTACTTC. It translates to CSARKSAYQYF.